This T cell receptor (beta chain) was identified during a study of blood T cell repertoires in COVID-19. Authors' processing steps: Researchers report that nucleated cell counts were estimated from reference gene primer amplification. Profiled with immunoSEQ multiplex PCR; TCRdb holds only in-frame clones, not every one. V, J and clone size were drawn from that table, and D and trimming were deduced from the DNA. The sample includes roughly 82,000 clones, around 80% of them seen just once. Per germline, CDR1 SGHTA and CDR2 FQGNSA. The trim removed 1 base at V and 9 bases at J, leaving 5 bases unmatched. CDR3 length: 15 amino acids.

V gene TRBV7-2 combines with J gene TRBJ2-1, with 11 bases aligning to TRBD2. The sample taken for sequencing was peripheral blood. This clonotype was obtained from a man aged 60 to 69 with acute or convalescent COVID-19. CDR3 nucleotides: TGTGCCAGCAGCTTAGGACTAGCGGGATCGGGTGAGCAGTTCTTC. Its translation: CASSLGLAGSGEQFF.